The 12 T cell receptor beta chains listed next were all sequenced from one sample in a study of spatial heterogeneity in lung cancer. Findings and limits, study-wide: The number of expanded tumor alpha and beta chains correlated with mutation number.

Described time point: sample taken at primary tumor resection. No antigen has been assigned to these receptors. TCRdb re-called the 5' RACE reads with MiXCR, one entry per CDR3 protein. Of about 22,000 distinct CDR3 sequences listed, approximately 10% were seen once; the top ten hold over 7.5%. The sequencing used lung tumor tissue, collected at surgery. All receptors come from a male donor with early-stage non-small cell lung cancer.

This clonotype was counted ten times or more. CDR3 coding DNA: TGTGCCAGCAGCTCCCGGTGGGGCGGTTCCTACGAGCAGTACTTC. Its translation is CASSSRWGGSYEQYF. The chain has TRBV11-1 and TRBJ2-7, with a weak D call TRBD1 (5 bases). The germline V gene has CDR1 SGHAT and CDR2 FQDESV (reference sequence). This CDR3 is built from 15 residues. V lost 4 bases, J lost 1 base, and 14 bases lay in between.

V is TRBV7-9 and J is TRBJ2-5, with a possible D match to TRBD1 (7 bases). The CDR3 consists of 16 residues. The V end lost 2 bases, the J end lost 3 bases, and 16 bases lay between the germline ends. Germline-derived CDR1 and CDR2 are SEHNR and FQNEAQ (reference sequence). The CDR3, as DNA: TGTGCCAGCAGCTTACGGACAGGTTGGGGGGAAGAGACCCAGTACTTC. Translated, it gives CASSLRTGWGEETQYF.

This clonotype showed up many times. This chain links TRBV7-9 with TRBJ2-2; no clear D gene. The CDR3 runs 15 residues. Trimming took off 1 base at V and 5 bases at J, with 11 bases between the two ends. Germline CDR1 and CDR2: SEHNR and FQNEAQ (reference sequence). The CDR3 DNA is TGTGCCAGCAGCTTAGGGACCATGCAAACCGGGGAGCTGTTTTTT. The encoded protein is CASSLGTMQTGELFF.

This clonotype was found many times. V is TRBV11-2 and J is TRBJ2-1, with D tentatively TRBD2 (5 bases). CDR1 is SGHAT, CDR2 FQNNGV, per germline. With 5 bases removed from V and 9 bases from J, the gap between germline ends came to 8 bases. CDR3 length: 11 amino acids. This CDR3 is CASSRGGEQFF. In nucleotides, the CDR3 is TGTGCCAGCAGCCGCGGAGGTGAGCAGTTCTTC.

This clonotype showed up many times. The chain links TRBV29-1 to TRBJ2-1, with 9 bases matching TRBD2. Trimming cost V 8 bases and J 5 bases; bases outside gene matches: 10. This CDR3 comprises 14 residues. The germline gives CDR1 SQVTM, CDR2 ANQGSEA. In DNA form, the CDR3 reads TGCAGCCTGGGGTCGGCTAGCGGGAACAATGAGCAGTTCTTC. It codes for CSLGSASGNNEQFF.

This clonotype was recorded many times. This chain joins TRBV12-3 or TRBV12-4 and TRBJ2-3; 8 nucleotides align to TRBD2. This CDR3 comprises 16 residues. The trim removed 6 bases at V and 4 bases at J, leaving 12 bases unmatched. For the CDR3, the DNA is TGTGCCAGCAGCCGCCGCCCGGGACTAGTGGCAGATACGCAGTATTTT. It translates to CASSRRPGLVADTQYF.

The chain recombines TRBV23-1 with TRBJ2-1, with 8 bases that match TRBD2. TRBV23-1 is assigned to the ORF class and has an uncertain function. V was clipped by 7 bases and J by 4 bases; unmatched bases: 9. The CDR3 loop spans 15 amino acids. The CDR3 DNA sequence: TGCGCCAGCACCCCCCTGGGCGGGGGGTACAATGAGCAGTTCTTC. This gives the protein CASTPLGGGYNEQFF.

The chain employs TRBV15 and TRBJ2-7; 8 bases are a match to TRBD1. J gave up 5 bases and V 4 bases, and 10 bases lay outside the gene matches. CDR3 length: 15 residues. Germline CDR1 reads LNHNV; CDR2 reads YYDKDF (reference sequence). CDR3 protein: CATSKYLQGGDEQYF. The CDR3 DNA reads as TGTGCCACCAGCAAATACTTACAGGGGGGAGACGAGCAGTACTTC.

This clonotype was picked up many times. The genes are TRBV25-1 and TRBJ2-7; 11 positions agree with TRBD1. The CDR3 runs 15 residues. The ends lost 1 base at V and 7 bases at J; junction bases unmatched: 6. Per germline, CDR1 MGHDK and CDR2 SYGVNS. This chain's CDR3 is CASSEWGTGGEEQYF. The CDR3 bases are TGTGCCAGCAGTGAATGGGGGACAGGGGGTGAAGAGCAGTACTTC.

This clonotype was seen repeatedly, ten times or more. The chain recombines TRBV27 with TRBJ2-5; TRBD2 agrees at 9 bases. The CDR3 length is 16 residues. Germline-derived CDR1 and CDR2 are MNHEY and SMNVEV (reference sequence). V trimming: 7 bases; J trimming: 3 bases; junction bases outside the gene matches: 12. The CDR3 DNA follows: TGTGCCAGCAACCCCTCCGGGCTAGCGGGGAAAGAGACCCAGTACTTC. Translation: CASNPSGLAGKETQYF.

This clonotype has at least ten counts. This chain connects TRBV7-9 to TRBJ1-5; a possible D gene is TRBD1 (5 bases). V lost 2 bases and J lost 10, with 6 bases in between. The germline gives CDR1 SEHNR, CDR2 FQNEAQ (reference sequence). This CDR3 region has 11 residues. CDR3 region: CASSLQGPQHF. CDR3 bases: TGTGCCAGCAGCTTACAGGGTCCCCAGCATTTT.

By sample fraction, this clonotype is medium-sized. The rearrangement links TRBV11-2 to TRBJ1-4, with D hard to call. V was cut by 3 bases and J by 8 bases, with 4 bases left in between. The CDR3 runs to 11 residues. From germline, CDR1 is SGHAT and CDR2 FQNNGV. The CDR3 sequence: CASSFHEKLFF. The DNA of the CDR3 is TGTGCCAGCAGCTTCCACGAAAAACTGTTTTTT.